This T cell receptor beta chain originates from a study of CD8 T cells in ankylosing spondylitis. Whole-study findings and limits: CD8+ by phenotype, disease-linked clones were relatively rare in peripheral blood. In ankylosing spondylitis blood, a motif of roughly 8 highly homologous TCR beta variants appeared characteristic. Significant enrichment of disease-linked clones was reported in matched ankylosing spondylitis synovial fluid.

The TCR beta libraries were generated through quantitative 5'-RACE incorporating molecular barcodes. TCRdb reanalysed the 5' RACE reads using MiXCR and keeps one entry per CDR3 protein. The sample records hundreds of thousands of distinct CDR3 sequences, under 35% being singletons. This clonotype was found a few times. Its antigen is undetermined. The CDR3 runs 14 residues. V was clipped by 5 bases and J by 3 bases; unmatched bases: 6. Germline V gene sequence: CDR1 MDHEN, CDR2 SYDVKM. Specimen: blood, either unsorted or a sorted T cell fraction (not recorded which). The chain is built from TRBV28 and TRBJ2-7; 8 nucleotides agree with TRBD1. The clonotype was recovered from a male donor with ankylosing spondylitis or in good health (not recorded which). CDR3 amino acids: CASSPRTGYYEQYF. In DNA, the CDR3 is TGTGCCAGCAGTCCCCGGACAGGGTACTACGAGCAGTACTTC.